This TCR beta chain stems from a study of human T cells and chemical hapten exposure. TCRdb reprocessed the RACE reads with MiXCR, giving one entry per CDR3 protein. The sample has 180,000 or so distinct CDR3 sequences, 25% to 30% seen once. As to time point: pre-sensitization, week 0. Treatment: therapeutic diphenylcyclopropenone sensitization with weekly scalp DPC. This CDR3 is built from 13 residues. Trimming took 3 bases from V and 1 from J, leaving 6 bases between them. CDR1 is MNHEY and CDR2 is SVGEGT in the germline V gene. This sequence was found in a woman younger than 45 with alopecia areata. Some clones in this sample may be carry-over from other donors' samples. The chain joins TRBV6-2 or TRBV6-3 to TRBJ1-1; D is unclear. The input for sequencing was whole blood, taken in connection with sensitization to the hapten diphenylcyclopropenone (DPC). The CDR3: CASSYTPNTEAFF. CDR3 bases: TGTGCCAGCAGTTATACACCGAACACTGAAGCTTTCTTT.